This is a list of T cell receptor beta chains from one sample in a study of shared T cell receptors in the human thymus. The repertoire was sequenced with immunoSEQ multiplex PCR; TCRdb's copy has only in-frame clones and lacks some. Here the sample spans hundreds of thousands of clones, 87% being singletons. A further study also used this sample, focusing on human thymus T cells.

The sequencing sample was made of thymocytes. The source is a boy younger than two with a congenital heart defect. The CDR3 runs from the conserved cysteine through the conserved F or W.

V	J	CDR3
TRBV21-1	TRBJ2-7	CASSPWEDRVAYPPNYEQYF
TRBV7-8	TRBJ2-1	CASSFNFGNEQFF
TRBV19	TRBJ1-2	CASSIDGRGIGYTF
TRBV19	TRBJ2-7	CASSLRLASSYEQYF
TRBV4-3	TRBJ2-1	CASSQDFTYNEQFF
TRBV14	TRBJ1-4	CASSRRGWRANEKLFF
TRBV25-1	TRBJ1-2	CASSESGHPDRDYGYTF
TRBV5-4	TRBJ2-5	CASSFRLDQETQYF
TRBV20-1	TRBJ2-1	CSASVIDEQFF
TRBV7-9	TRBJ1-2	CASSLEGGQIGYTF
TRBV2	TRBJ1-1	CASSEHDGENEAFF
TRBV7-2	TRBJ2-7	CASSRYRQGHYEQYF
TRBV12-5	TRBJ2-7	CASGLVEPSGYEQYF
TRBV4-1	NA	CASSQEWVAGGPHEQYF
TRBV7-2	TRBJ2-7	CASSSTGTSGRYEQYF
TRBV19	TRBJ1-1	CASSIRRDSHMNTEAFF
TRBV13	TRBJ2-1	CASSLAERGSGGNEQFF
TRBV14	TRBJ2-7	CASSPGGDYEQYF
TRBV27	TRBJ2-5	CASSLLGESETQYF
TRBV27	TRBJ1-2	CASSFGLPWTGHGYTF
TRBV5-5	TRBJ2-3	CASSSAGQGIVDTQYF
TRBV6-5	TRBJ1-4	CASSCLPGQANEKLFF
TRBV28	TRBJ1-1	CASSLIGRGNTEAFF
TRBV5-1	TRBJ1-2	CASSLSEGTYGYTF
TRBV6-5	TRBJ1-6	CASSYYRDSGSPLHF
TRBV5-6	TRBJ1-1	CASSLATGLGRAFF
TRBV15	TRBJ1-2	CATSRVRGDYGYTF
TRBV14	TRBJ2-7	CASSQAAGEQYF
TRBV28	TRBJ1-1	CASSLPVWETEAFF
TRBV6-5	TRBJ1-1	CASSSSWANTEAFF
TRBV15	TRBJ2-1	CATSRDRGGVNEQFF
TRBV27	TRBJ1-2	CASSRQGQGDYGYTF